This TCR beta chain comes out of a study of Ad26.COV2.S vaccination and SARS-CoV-2 variants. The overall study: Doses of Ad26.COV2.S were injected into muscle once or twice, 56 days apart.

This clone appeared once. Assay: immunoSEQ multiplex PCR; the TCRdb copy retains only in-frame clones and omits some. Seen here are hundreds of thousands of clones, 85% to 90% observed once, and the top ten hold around 2.6%. Described treatment: some 19 received Ad26.COV2.S at low or high dose, single or two shots; about 5 received placebo; per-sample allocation not given. Day 63 following the first vaccine or placebo injection was when the samples were taken. Boston hosted the donor, who was an adult aged 18-55 years. What was given as vaccine was an Ad26 vector encoding Wuhan-strain SARS-CoV-2 spike. The receptor comes from a person between 18 and 60 years old who received the Ad26.COV2.S COVID-19 vaccine or a placebo. The starting material was peripheral blood, obtained in a trial of Ad26.COV2.S vaccine versus placebo.

The CDR3 sequence is CSAKLGGGYGYTF. The CDR3 DNA follows: TGCAGCGCTAAGCTTGGGGGCGGATATGGCTACACCTTC. The chain employs TRBV29-1 and TRBJ1-2; D may be TRBD1 (6 bases). V was shortened by 7 bases and J by 5 bases, with 17 bases between the two germline ends. CDR1 is SQVTM and CDR2 is ANQGSEA in the germline V gene. The CDR3 loop spans 13 amino acids.